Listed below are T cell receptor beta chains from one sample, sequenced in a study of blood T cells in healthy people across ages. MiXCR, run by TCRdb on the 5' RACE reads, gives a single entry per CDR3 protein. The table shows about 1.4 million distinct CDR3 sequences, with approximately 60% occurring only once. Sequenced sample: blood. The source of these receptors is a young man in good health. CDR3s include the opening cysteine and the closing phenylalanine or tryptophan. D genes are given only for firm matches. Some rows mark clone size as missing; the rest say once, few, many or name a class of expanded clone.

CASSYGLAGDEQYF TGCGCCAGCAGCTATGGACTAGCGGGGGACGAGCAGTACTTC TRBV5-1 . TRBD2 TRBJ2-7
CASSYSPQEGYTF TGTGCCAGCAGTTATAGCCCCCAGGAGGGCTACACCTTC TRBV6-5 . . TRBJ1-2
CASSLRPGQHNSPLHF TGTGCCAGCAGCTTGCGTCCGGGACAGCATAATTCACCCCTCCACTTT TRBV5-5 . TRBD1 TRBJ1-6
CASSPKEPTYNEQFF TGTGCCAGCAGTCCCAAGGAACCGACCTACAATGAGCAGTTCTTC TRBV27 . . TRBJ2-1
CSVGGTSNEQFF TGCAGCGTTGGTGGGACTAGCAATGAGCAGTTCTTC TRBV29-1 . TRBD2 TRBJ2-1
CATSDQLGDRPQHF TGTGCCACCAGTGACCAACTTGGGGATCGGCCCCAGCATTTT TRBV24-1 once . TRBJ1-5
CSASTGVGSGYTF TGCAGTGCTAGTACGGGGGTAGGAAGTGGCTACACCTTC TRBV20-1 . . TRBJ1-2
CASSLEARGGTDTQYF TGTGCCAGCAGCCTAGAGGCGCGCGGGGGCACAGATACGCAGTATTTT TRBV11-2 . . TRBJ2-3
CSVAPAAGETQYF TGCAGCGTTGCTCCGGCTGCGGGGGAGACCCAGTACTTC TRBV29-1 . . TRBJ2-5
CASSEWEREVTKTQYF TGTGCCAGCAGTGAATGGGAGCGGGAGGTAACTAAGACCCAGTACTTC TRBV25-1 . TRBD2 TRBJ2-5
CSVEDSNFYNEQFF TGCAGCGTTGAAGATTCGAACTTCTACAATGAGCAGTTCTTC TRBV29-1 . . TRBJ2-1
CSAEDLPDILYGYTF TGCAGCGCTGAAGATTTACCCGACATCCTCTATGGCTACACCTTC TRBV29-1 few . TRBJ1-2
CAASDQKAGSYNEQFF TGTGCCGCCAGTGATCAGAAAGCGGGGTCCTACAATGAGCAGTTCTTC TRBV24-1 . TRBD2 TRBJ2-1
CASTTGGMTPLHF TGTGCCAGCACGACAGGGGGCATGACACCCCTCCACTTT TRBV27 few TRBD1 TRBJ1-6
CASDGLSDEQYF TGTGCCAGCGACGGGTTATCTGACGAGCAGTACTTC TRBV14 . . TRBJ2-7
CASRTSGERETQYF TGTGCCAGCAGGACTAGCGGGGAAAGAGAGACCCAGTACTTC TRBV28 . TRBD2 TRBJ2-5
CASSPGGSSGASYEQYF TGCGCCAGCAGCCCCGGGGGGTCGAGCGGAGCCTCCTACGAGCAGTACTTC TRBV5-1 few TRBD2 TRBJ2-7
CASSLVGRLAGGIGNEQFF TGTGCCAGCAGCTTAGTAGGGCGACTAGCGGGGGGGATAGGCAATGAGCAGTTCTTC TRBV7-2 . TRBD2 TRBJ2-1
CASSSNMNTEAFF TGTGCCAGCAGCTCAAACATGAACACTGAAGCTTTCTTT TRBV11-3 . . TRBJ1-1
CASSSMGSGGRQYF TGTGCCAGCAGCTCCATGGGGTCTGGCGGTCGGCAGTACTTC TRBV7-9 few . TRBJ2-7
CASRTRTAGSEAFF TGTGCCAGCAGGACGAGGACAGCTGGATCTGAAGCTTTCTTT TRBV25-1 . . TRBJ1-1
CSGDRAYNEQFF TGCAGTGGGGACAGGGCTTACAATGAGCAGTTCTTC TRBV20-1 . TRBD1 TRBJ2-1
CASARSGAGGVDTQYF TGCGCCAGCGCTCGCTCTGGGGCAGGGGGTGTTGATACGCAGTATTTT TRBV6-6 . TRBD1 TRBJ2-3
CASSPATGSRGYTF TGCGCCAGCAGCCCAGCGACAGGGTCGCGTGGCTACACCTTC TRBV5-1 . TRBD1 TRBJ1-2
CASSLTGQGYSPSTDTQYF TGTGCCAGCAGTCTAACCGGACAGGGCTACTCCCCTAGCACAGATACGCAGTATTTT TRBV6-2/TRBV6-3 . TRBD1 TRBJ2-3
CSVGVPAGNIQYF TGCAGCGTTGGGGTTCCAGCCGGAAACATTCAGTACTTC TRBV29-1 . . TRBJ2-4
CASSNRARTGVNQPQHF TGTGCCAGCAGCAACCGCGCACGGACAGGGGTAAATCAGCCCCAGCATTTT TRBV21-1 . . TRBJ1-5
CASRPSPGLAGGLETQYF TGTGCCAGCAGACCCTCTCCGGGACTAGCGGGGGGGCTAGAGACCCAGTACTTC TRBV4-2 few TRBD2 TRBJ2-5
CASSLSAKTLDGYTF TGTGCCAGCAGCTTATCAGCAAAGACCTTGGATGGCTACACCTTC TRBV7-9 . . TRBJ1-2
CASSLSDRGHGYEQYF TGTGCCAGCAGCTTATCGGACAGGGGGCATGGCTACGAGCAGTACTTC TRBV7-9 . TRBD1 TRBJ2-7
CASSLGTSGRVRYEQYF TGCGCCAGCAGCTTGGGGACTAGCGGGAGAGTTCGCTACGAGCAGTACTTC TRBV5-1 few TRBD2 TRBJ2-7
CASSGGVEQYF TGTGCCAGCAGTGGAGGGGTCGAGCAGTACTTC TRBV6-1 . . TRBJ2-7